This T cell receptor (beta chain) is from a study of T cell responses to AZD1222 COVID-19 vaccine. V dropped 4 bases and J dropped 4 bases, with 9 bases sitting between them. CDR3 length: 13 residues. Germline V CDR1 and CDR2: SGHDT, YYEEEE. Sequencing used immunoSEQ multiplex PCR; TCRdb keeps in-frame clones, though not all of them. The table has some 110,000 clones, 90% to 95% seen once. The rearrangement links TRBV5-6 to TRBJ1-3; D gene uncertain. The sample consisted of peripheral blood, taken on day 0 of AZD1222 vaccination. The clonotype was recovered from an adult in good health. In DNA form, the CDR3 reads TGTGCCAGCAGCCTTGTAACGGGAAACACCATATATTTT. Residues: CASSLVTGNTIYF.